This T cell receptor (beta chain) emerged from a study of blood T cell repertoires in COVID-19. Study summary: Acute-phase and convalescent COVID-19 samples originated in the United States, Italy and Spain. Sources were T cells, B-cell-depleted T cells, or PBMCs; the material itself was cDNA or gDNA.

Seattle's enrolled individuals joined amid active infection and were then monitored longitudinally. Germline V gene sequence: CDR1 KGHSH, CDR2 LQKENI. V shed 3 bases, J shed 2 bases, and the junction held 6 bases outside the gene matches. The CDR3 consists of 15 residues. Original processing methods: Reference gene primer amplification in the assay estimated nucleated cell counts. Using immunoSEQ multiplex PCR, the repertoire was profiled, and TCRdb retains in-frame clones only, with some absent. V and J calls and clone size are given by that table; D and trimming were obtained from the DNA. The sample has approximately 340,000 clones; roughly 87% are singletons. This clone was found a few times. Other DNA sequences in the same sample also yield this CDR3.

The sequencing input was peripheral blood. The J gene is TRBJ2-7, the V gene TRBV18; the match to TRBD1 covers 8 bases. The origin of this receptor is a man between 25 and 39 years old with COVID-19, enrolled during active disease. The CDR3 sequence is CASSPAGTGPYEQYF. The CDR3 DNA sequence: TGTGCCAGCTCACCGGCCGGGACAGGCCCCTACGAGCAGTACTTC. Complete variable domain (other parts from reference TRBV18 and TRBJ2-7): NAGVMQNPRHLVRRRGQEARLRCSPMKGHSHVYWYRQLPEEGLKFMVYLQKENIIDESGMPKERFSAEFPKEGPSILRIQQVVRGDSAAYFCASSPAGTGPYEQYFGPGTRLTVT.